The subject of this entry is one T cell receptor beta chain. The antigen is undetermined. This specimen belongs to a study of cytomegalovirus exposure and HLA in healthy donors. Study conclusions and caveats: Rarity held for most TCR sequences, but there were some public TCRs that occurred in many donors.

The method was immunoSEQ multiplex PCR; TCRdb's version includes in-frame clones alone and lacks a portion of them. The data contain some 150,000 clones, approximately 88% of them singletons. CDR3 length: 13 amino acids. Trimming removed 3 bases at V and 4 bases at J, with 12 bases between. CDR1 GTSNPN and CDR2 SVGIG come from the germline V gene (reference sequence). This sequence was found in a man aged 18-30 years in good health and CMV-seropositive. This chain connects TRBV30 to TRBJ1-2; D is undetermined. Sequencing was done on a sample of PBMCs. The CDR3 reads CAWRGGRSYGYTF. The CDR3 region has the DNA TGTGCCTGGAGAGGCGGCAGAAGCTATGGCTACACCTTC. Using reference TRBV30 and TRBJ1-2 for the parts outside the CDR3, the full variable domain is SQTIHQWPATLVQPVGSPLSLECTVEGTSNPNLYWYRQAAGRGLQLLFYSVGIGQISSEVPQNLSASRPQDRQFILSSKKLLLSDSGFYLCAWRGGRSYGYTFGSGTRLTVV.